Below, one TCR beta chain is given with its context. Germline V gene data show CDR1 as SGHTA and CDR2 as FQGNSA. The CDR3 sequence is 13 residues long. V trimming: 5 bases; J trimming: 5 bases; junction bases outside the gene matches: 4. Clones were sequenced by immunoSEQ multiplex PCR, and TCRdb holds only the in-frame ones, with some missing. Of about 92,000 clones listed, over 70% were seen once; the top ten hold about 8.4%. The data originate from a study of blood T cell repertoires in COVID-19. As for the study in general: Spain, Italy and the United States supplied samples that represented acute and convalescent COVID-19. PBMCs, B-cell-depleted T cells, or T cells provided the cDNA or gDNA that made up the material.

Sequenced: peripheral blood. The clonotype was recovered from a man aged 45-65 years who had recovered from COVID-19. The chain joins TRBV7-2 to TRBJ2-5, with 8 bases lining up with TRBD2. The CDR3 DNA reads TGTGCCAGCAGCCAGGAGCGGGGGGAGACCCAGTACTTC. Protein product: CASSQERGETQYF.